Each of the 29 T cell receptor beta chains below was sequenced from the same sample in a study of blood T cell repertoires in COVID-19. Profiled with immunoSEQ multiplex PCR; TCRdb holds only in-frame clones, not every one. The sample records about 210,000 clones, roughly 79% being singletons. The sample consisted of PBMCs or T cells enriched from blood (not recorded which). The receptors were sampled from a woman in her forties or fifties with acute COVID-19.

The chain employs TRBV27 and TRBJ2-5; TRBD2 might be the D (5 bases). Per the germline V gene, CDR1 is MNHEY and CDR2 is SMNVEV (reference sequence). The V end lost 4 bases, the J end lost 5 bases, and 17 bases lay between the germline ends. There are 15 residues in the CDR3. The CDR3 loop is CASSSTRTYTETQYF. CDR3 coding DNA: TGTGCCAGCAGTTCAACTAGGACTTACACGGAGACCCAGTACTTC.

This rearrangement joins TRBV11-2 to TRBJ2-7; 9 positions agree with TRBD1. Germline V gene data show CDR1 as SGHAT and CDR2 as FQNNGV. The CDR3 covers 14 residues. With V trimmed by 6 bases and J by 1 base, 4 bases remained unmatched. The CDR3 sequence is CASSPGQGSYEQYF. In nucleotides, the CDR3 is TGTGCCAGCAGTCCCGGACAGGGGTCCTACGAGCAGTACTTC.

The gene calls are TRBV27 and TRBJ2-7, with a weak D call TRBD2 (5 bases). In germline, CDR1 is MNHEY, CDR2 SMNVEV (reference sequence). V shed 3 bases and J shed 12 bases, with 18 bases lying between them. The CDR3 is 13 residues long. CDR3 in DNA: TGTGCCAGCAGTTTTGAAGGAGGACCCCTGGCGTACTTC. It yields the protein CASSFEGGPLAYF.

This chain's CDR3 is CASINGYFTEAFF. The CDR3 region has the DNA TGTGCCAGCATAAACGGTTATTTCACTGAAGCTTTCTTT. V gene TRBV6-5 combines with J gene TRBJ1-1; D is ambiguous. There are 13 residues in the CDR3. The germline CDR1 and CDR2 sequences are MNHEY and SVGAGI. Trimming took off 7 bases at V and 4 bases at J, with 13 bases between the two ends.

In this sample, this clone turned up a few times. The chain has TRBV7-2 and TRBJ2-3; D gene uncertain. Trimming left V 5 bases short and J 4 bases short, with 7 bases between. The CDR3 is made up of 12 amino acids. Germline values: CDR1 SGHTA, CDR2 FQGNSA. Written as DNA, the CDR3 is TGTGCCAGCAGCACCCGGTCAGATACGCAGTATTTT. Its translation: CASSTRSDTQYF. The full variable domain, completed using reference TRBV7-2 and TRBJ2-3, is GAGVSQSPSNKVTEKGKDVELRCDPISGHTALYWYRQSLGQGLEFLIYFQGNSAPDKSGLPSDRFSAERTGGSVSTLTIQRTQQEDSAVYLCASSTRSDTQYFGPGTRLTVL.

The rearrangement uses TRBV5-4 and TRBJ2-7; D not certain. The V end lost 4 bases, the J end lost 4 bases, and 9 bases lay between the germline ends. The CDR3 sequence is 12 residues long. The germline V gene encodes CDR1 SGHNT and CDR2 YYREEE (reference sequence). In DNA, the CDR3 is TGTGCCAGCAGCATTACAGAGTACGAGCAGTACTTC. Its protein product is CASSITEYEQYF.

This chain uses TRBV7-8 with TRBJ2-3; 10 bases fit TRBD2. Germline V gives CDR1 SGHVS, CDR2 FQNEAQ. J gave up 4 bases and V 3 bases, and 7 bases lay outside the gene matches. The CDR3 loop spans 16 amino acids. The CDR3 nucleotides read TGTGCCAGCAGCTTGGGAGCGGGAGGGACCCCAGATACGCAGTATTTT. Its translation is CASSLGAGGTPDTQYF.

The chain has TRBV6-2 or TRBV6-3 and TRBJ1-5, with unresolved D. Germline values: CDR1 MNHEY, CDR2 SVGEGT. V dropped 1 base and J dropped 7 bases, with 11 bases sitting between them. The CDR3 is 14 residues long. Written as DNA, the CDR3 is TGTGCCAGCAGTTACTGGGGAGTGGGACAGCCCCAGCATTTT. Amino acids: CASSYWGVGQPQHF.

V is TRBV7-9 and J is TRBJ1-2; a weak D match, TRBD1 (6 bases). The CDR3 spans 13 residues. V was clipped by 2 bases and J by 5 bases, with 9 bases between them. The germline CDR1 and CDR2 sequences are SEHNR and FQNEAQ (reference sequence). CDR3 loop: CASSLKGQYGYTF. The CDR3 DNA sequence: TGTGCCAGCAGCTTAAAGGGACAATATGGCTACACCTTC.

The gene calls are TRBV10-3 and TRBJ2-3; 11 bases fit TRBD1. The CDR3 runs to 14 residues. CDR1 is ENHRY, CDR2 SYGVKD, per germline. J gave up 3 bases and V 6 bases, and 2 bases lay outside the gene matches. The CDR3 loop is CAISGTGGTDTQYF. CDR3 coding DNA: TGTGCCATCAGCGGGACAGGGGGTACAGATACGCAGTATTTT.

The chain links TRBV3-1 (or the pseudogene TRBV3-2) to TRBJ2-3, with D perhaps TRBD2 (5 bases). Trimming cost V 4 bases and J 2 bases, with 19 bases left between them. CDR1 and CDR2 from the germline V gene are LGHDT and YNNKEL (reference sequence). This CDR3 is 17 amino acids long. The CDR3 spells CASSPYPGRAVTDTQYF. CDR3 sequence (DNA): TGTGCCAGCAGCCCCTATCCCGGGCGGGCTGTCACAGATACGCAGTATTTT.

The CDR3 region is CASSRLDTQYF. CDR3 in DNA: TGTGCCAGCAGCCGTCTGGATACGCAGTATTTT. The genes are TRBV7-2 and TRBJ2-3; D gene uncertain. The germline gives CDR1 SGHTA, CDR2 FQGNSA. Trimming removed 5 bases at V and 6 bases at J, with 6 bases between. The CDR3 totals 11 residues.

The chain recombines TRBV14 with TRBJ2-1; D not resolved. CDR1 SGHDN and CDR2 FVKESK come from the germline V gene. The CDR3 is 15 amino acids. V lost 2 bases and J 4 bases, leaving 12 bases between the germline ends. Here the CDR3 reads CASSQTGNGYNEQFF. In DNA, the CDR3 is TGTGCCAGCAGCCAAACCGGAAACGGGTACAATGAGCAGTTCTTC.

Points on this clone: A junction end diverges from the germline sequence, so it may reflect a read error. V is TRBV19 and J is TRBJ2-7; 8 bases align to TRBD1. Germline V gives CDR1 LNHDA, CDR2 SQIVND (reference sequence). The CDR3 extends over 14 amino acids. The CDR3 coding sequence is TGTGCCAACAACCCCGCGGGACAGGCCTACGAGCAGGGCTTC. Its translation: CANNPAGQAYEQGF. The full variable domain, completed using reference TRBV19 and TRBJ2-7, is DGGITQSPKYLFRKEGQNVTLSCEQNLNHDAMYWYRQDPGQGLRLIYYSQIVNDFQKGDIAEGYSVSREKKESFPLTVTSAQKNPTAFYLCANNPAGQAYEQGFGPGTRLTVT.

A few counts support this clone. V gene TRBV6-5 combines with J gene TRBJ2-7, with 11 nucleotides matching TRBD2. CDR1 and CDR2 from the germline V gene are MNHEY and SVGAGI. The CDR3 contains 16 residues. With V trimmed by 4 bases and J by 1 base, 6 bases remained unmatched. CDR3 residues: CASSSTSGSGSYEQYF. The CDR3 DNA is TGTGCCAGCAGTTCAACTAGCGGGAGTGGGTCCTACGAGCAGTACTTC.

In this sample, this clone turned up once. J is TRBJ2-7 and V is TRBV6-6, with TRBD1 as a possible D gene (5 bases). Trimming pared 2 bases from V and 7 bases from J, leaving 15 bases between. CDR1 and CDR2 (germline): MNHNY, SVGAGI (reference sequence). CDR3 size: 14 residues. Written as DNA, the CDR3 is TGTGCCAGCAGTTACCGACAAACCAGGGATGAGCAGTACTTC. Translation gives CASSYRQTRDEQYF.

In this sample, this clone turned up once. V usage is TRBV24-1 and J usage is TRBJ2-3, with TRBD2 identical over 10 bases. CDR1 and CDR2 from the germline V gene are KGHDR and SFDVKD. V was pared by 0 bases and J by 4 bases, with 6 bases of the junction left unmatched. The CDR3 spans 17 residues. CDR3 nucleotide sequence: TGTGCCACCAGTGATTTGCCAAAAGCGGGGGGGGCAGATACGCAGTATTTT. This gives the protein CATSDLPKAGGADTQYF.

The chain couples TRBV10-3 to TRBJ1-5, with D perhaps TRBD1 (5 bases). From germline, CDR1 is ENHRY and CDR2 SYGVKD. Trimming removed 2 bases from V and 4 bases from J, with 9 bases in between. This CDR3 region has 14 residues. For the CDR3, the DNA is TGTGCCATCAGTGAGAGGGCAGGGAATCAGCCCCAGCATTTT. This gives the protein CAISERAGNQPQHF.

CDR3 DNA sequence: TGCAGCGTCGGGGACAGGTGGAACCCTACGGAGCAGTACTTC. Protein sequence: CSVGDRWNPTEQYF. V is TRBV29-1 and J is TRBJ2-7; TRBD1 aligns across 8 bases. CDR1 and CDR2 (germline): SQVTM, ANQGSEA. With 6 bases clipped from V and 7 bases from J, the junction kept 14 bases outside the gene matches. This CDR3 has 14 amino acids.

The V gene is TRBV28, the J gene TRBJ1-4; D might be TRBD1 (5 bases). The CDR3 consists of 14 residues. The germline V and J ends were trimmed by 6 bases and 4 bases, with 12 bases remaining between them. The germline V gene has CDR1 MDHEN and CDR2 SYDVKM. CDR3 nucleotides: TGTGCCAGCAGGCGGGGACCGCGTAATGAAAAACTGTTTTTT. Its translation: CASRRGPRNEKLFF.

The V call is TRBV20-1, the J call TRBJ2-2; 8 bases are a match to TRBD1. CDR3 length: 16 residues. The germline V gene has CDR1 DFQATT and CDR2 SNEGSKA (reference sequence). Trimming at V came to 3 bases and at J to 4 bases, leaving 10 bases not matched to a gene. Here the CDR3 DNA reads TGCAGTGCTAGTGGGTGGGGACAGGTCGGCACCGGGGAGCTGTTTTTT. Translating gives CSASGWGQVGTGELFF.

The rearrangement joins TRBV20-1 to TRBJ1-2, with TRBD1 identical over 12 bases. V shed 3 bases and J 8 bases; nucleotides not matched to a gene: 4. The CDR3 covers 13 residues. Germline V lookup: CDR1 DFQATT, CDR2 SNEGSKA (reference sequence). The DNA for the CDR3 is TGCAGTGCTAGTAGGGACAGGGGGCGCGGCTACACCTTC. It translates to CSASRDRGRGYTF.

The V call is TRBV2, the J call TRBJ2-1, with 11 bases lining up with TRBD2. The CDR3 spans 13 residues. The ends lost 9 bases at V and 9 bases at J; junction bases unmatched: 7. The germline gives CDR1 SNHLY, CDR2 FYNNEI. CDR3 DNA: TGTGCCAGTACTAGCGGGAGTTATGGTGAGCAGTTCTTC. It translates to CASTSGSYGEQFF. The full variable domain, in which reference TRBV2 and TRBJ2-1 provide the parts outside the CDR3, is EPEVTQTPSHQVTQMGQEVILRCVPISNHLYFYWYRQILGQKVEFLVSFYNNEISEKSEIFDDQFSVERPDGSNFTLKIRSTKLEDSAMYFCASTSGSYGEQFFGPGTRLTVL.

This chain joins TRBV7-2 and TRBJ2-1; TRBD1 aligns across 10 bases. The CDR3 length is 13 residues. Germline V gene lookup returns CDR1 SGHTA and CDR2 FQGNSA. The V gene end was trimmed by 5 bases and the J gene end by 9 bases; junction bases not matched to a gene: 4. The CDR3 loop reads CASSRDRGFEQFF. In DNA, the CDR3 is TGTGCCAGCAGCCGGGACAGGGGTTTTGAGCAGTTCTTC.

The chain is built from TRBV29-1 and TRBJ2-7; weak D call: TRBD1 (6 bases). This CDR3 is 14 amino acids long. Trimming shortened V by 6 bases and J by 0 bases, and 15 bases separated the two germline ends. Per germline, CDR1 SQVTM and CDR2 ANQGSEA. This CDR3 is CSVEQGPSSYEQYF. DNA for the CDR3: TGCAGCGTGGAACAGGGCCCGAGCTCCTACGAGCAGTACTTC.

The chain carries TRBV30 and TRBJ2-5; 7 nucleotides agree with TRBD1. The V gene end was trimmed by 2 bases and the J gene end by 4 bases; junction bases not matched to a gene: 1. The CDR3 loop spans 12 amino acids. From germline, CDR1 is GTSNPN and CDR2 SVGIG (reference sequence). CDR3 region: CAWSTGVETQYF. DNA of the CDR3: TGTGCCTGGAGTACAGGGGTAGAGACCCAGTACTTC.

The CDR3 reads CASRRTPTIRLYGYTF. The CDR3 region has the DNA TGTGCCAGCAGAAGGACACCAACGATCCGCCTCTATGGCTACACCTTC. The V gene is TRBV6-9, the J gene TRBJ1-2, with a weak D call TRBD1 (5 bases). Germline V gives CDR1 MNHGY, CDR2 SVAAGI. This CDR3 has 16 residues. The germline V and J ends were trimmed by 6 bases and 4 bases, with 21 bases remaining between them.

V usage is TRBV12-3 or TRBV12-4 and J usage is TRBJ2-4; D perhaps matches TRBD1 (5 bases). The CDR3 is 11 amino acids. The V and J ends lost 5 bases and 12 bases respectively, with 11 bases between them. CDR3 in amino acids: CASSLAGRQYF. CDR3 DNA sequence: TGTGCCAGCAGTCTCGCAGGGCGTCAGTACTTC.

This chain links TRBV25-1 with TRBJ2-3; D perhaps matches TRBD1 (7 bases). Germline V CDR1 and CDR2: MGHDK, SYGVNS. This CDR3 is 14 amino acids long. Trimming pared 3 bases from V and 1 base from J, leaving 8 bases between. In DNA, the CDR3 is TGTGCCAGCAGTGACAGGGGGGGCACAGATACGCAGTATTTT. Translation: CASSDRGGTDTQYF.